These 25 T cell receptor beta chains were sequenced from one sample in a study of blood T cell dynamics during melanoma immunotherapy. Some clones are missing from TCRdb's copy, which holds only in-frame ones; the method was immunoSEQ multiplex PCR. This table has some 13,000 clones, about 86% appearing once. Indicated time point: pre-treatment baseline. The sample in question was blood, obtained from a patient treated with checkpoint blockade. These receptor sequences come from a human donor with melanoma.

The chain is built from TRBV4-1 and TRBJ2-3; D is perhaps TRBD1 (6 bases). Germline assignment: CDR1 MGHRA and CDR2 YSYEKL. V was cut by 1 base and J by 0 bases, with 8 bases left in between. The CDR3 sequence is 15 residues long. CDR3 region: CASSQVGASTDTQYF. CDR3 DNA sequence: TGCGCCAGCAGCCAAGTGGGGGCTAGCACAGATACGCAGTATTTT.

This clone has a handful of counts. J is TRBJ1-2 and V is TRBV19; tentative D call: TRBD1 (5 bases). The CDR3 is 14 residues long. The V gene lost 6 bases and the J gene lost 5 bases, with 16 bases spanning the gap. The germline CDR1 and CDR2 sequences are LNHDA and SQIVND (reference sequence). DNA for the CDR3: TGTGCCAGTAGGGTCGGGACGCGCGATTATGGCTACACCTTC. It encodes CASRVGTRDYGYTF.

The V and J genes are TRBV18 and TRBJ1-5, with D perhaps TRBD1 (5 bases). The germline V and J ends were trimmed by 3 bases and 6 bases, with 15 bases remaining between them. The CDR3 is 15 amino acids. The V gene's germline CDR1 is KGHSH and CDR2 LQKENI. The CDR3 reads CASSPDSGFRQPQHF. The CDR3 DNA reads TGTGCCAGCTCACCTGACAGCGGGTTTCGTCAGCCCCAGCATTTT.

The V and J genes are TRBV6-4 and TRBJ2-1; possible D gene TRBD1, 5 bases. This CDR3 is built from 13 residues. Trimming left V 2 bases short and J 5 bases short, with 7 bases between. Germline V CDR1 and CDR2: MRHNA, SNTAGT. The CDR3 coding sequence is TGTGCCAGCAGTGACGGGGCTAACAATGAGCAGTTCTTC. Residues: CASSDGANNEQFF.

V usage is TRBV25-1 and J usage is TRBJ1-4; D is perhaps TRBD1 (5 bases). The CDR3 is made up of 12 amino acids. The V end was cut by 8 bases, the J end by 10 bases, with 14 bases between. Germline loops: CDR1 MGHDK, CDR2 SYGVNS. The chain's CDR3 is CASLSVGGKLFF. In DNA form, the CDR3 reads TGTGCCAGCCTATCCGTCGGGGGAAAACTGTTTTTT. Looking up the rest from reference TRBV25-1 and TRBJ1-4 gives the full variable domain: EADIYQTPRYLVIGTGKKITLECSQTMGHDKMYWYQQDPGMELHLIHYSYGVNSTEKGDLSSESTVSRIRTEHFPLTLESARPSHTSQYLCASLSVGGKLFFGSGTQLSVL.

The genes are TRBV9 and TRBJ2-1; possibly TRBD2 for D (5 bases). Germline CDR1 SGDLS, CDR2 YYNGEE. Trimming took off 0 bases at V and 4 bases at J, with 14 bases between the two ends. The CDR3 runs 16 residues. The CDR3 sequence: CASSVVSATSYNEQFF. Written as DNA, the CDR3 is TGTGCCAGCAGCGTAGTTAGCGCCACATCGTACAATGAGCAGTTCTTC.

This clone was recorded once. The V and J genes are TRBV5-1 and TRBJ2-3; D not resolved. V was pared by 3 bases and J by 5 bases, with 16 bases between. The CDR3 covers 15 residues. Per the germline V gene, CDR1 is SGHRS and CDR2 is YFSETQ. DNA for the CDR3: TGCGCCAGCAGCTCAAACTTACTCGGAAAAGATACGCAGTATTTT. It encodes CASSSNLLGKDTQYF. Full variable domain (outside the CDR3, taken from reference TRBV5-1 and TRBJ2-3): KAGVTQTPRYLIKTRGQQVTLSCSPISGHRSVSWYQQTPGQGLQFLFEYFSETQRNKGNFPGRFSGRQFSNSRSEMNVSTLELGDSALYLCASSSNLLGKDTQYFGPGTRLTVL.

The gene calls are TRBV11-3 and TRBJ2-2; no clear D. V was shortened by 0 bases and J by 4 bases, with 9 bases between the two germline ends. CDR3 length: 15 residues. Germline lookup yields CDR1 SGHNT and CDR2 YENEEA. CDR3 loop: CASSLEGWGTGELFF. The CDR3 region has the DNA TGTGCCAGCAGCTTAGAAGGTTGGGGCACCGGGGAGCTGTTTTTT. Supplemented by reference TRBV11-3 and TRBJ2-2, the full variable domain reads EAGVVQSPRYKIIEKKQPVAFWCNPISGHNTLYWYLQNLGQGPELLIRYENEEAVDDSQLPKDRFSAERLKGVDSTLKIQPAELGDSAVYLCASSLEGWGTGELFFGEGSRLTVL.

The CDR3 loop reads CASSQGRYEQYF. Here the CDR3 DNA reads TGTGCCAGCAGCCAAGGGAGGTACGAGCAGTACTTC. The chain joins TRBV5-4 to TRBJ2-7; possibly TRBD2 for D (6 bases). The CDR3 contains 12 residues. The ends were cut back, 4 bases at V and 4 bases at J, with 9 bases in the middle. Germline loops: CDR1 SGHNT, CDR2 YYREEE (reference sequence).

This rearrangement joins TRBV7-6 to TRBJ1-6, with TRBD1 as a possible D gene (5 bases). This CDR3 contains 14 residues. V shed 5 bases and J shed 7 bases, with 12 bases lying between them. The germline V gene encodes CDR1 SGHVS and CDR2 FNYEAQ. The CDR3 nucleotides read TGTGCCAGCAGCCCCGGGGGTTCGAATTCACCCCTCCACTTT. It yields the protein CASSPGGSNSPLHF.

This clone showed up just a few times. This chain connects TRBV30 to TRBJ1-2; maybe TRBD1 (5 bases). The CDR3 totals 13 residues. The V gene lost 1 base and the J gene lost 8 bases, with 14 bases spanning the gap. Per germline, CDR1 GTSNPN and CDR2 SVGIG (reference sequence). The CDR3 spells CAWSATGGGGYTF. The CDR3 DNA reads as TGTGCCTGGAGTGCAACCGGGGGGGGAGGCTACACCTTC. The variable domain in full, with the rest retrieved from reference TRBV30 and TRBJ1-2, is SQTIHQWPATLVQPVGSPLSLECTVEGTSNPNLYWYRQAAGRGLQLLFYSVGIGQISSEVPQNLSASRPQDRQFILSSKKLLLSDSGFYLCAWSATGGGGYTFGSGTRLTVV.

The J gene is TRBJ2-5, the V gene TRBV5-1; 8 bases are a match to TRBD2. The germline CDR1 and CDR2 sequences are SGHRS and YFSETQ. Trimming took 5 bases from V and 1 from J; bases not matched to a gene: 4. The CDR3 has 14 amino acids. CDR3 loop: CASSFGTSQETQYF. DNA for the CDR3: TGCGCCAGCAGTTTCGGGACTAGCCAAGAGACCCAGTACTTC.

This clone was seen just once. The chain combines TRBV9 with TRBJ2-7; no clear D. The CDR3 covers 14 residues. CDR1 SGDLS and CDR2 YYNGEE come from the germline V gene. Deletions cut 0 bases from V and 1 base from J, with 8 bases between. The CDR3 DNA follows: TGTGCCAGCAGCGTAGATTTTCGATCCTACGAGCAGTACTTC. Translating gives CASSVDFRSYEQYF.

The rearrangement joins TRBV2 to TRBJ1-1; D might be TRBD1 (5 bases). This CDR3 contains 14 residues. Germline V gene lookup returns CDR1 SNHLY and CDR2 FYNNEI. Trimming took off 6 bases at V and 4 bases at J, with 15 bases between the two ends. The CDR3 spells CASSGLRGTTEAFF. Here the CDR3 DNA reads TGTGCCAGCAGCGGTTTACGGGGGACCACTGAAGCTTTCTTT.

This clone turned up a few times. CDR3 region: CASSLEGRPDAGYTF. The CDR3 bases are TGCGCCAGCAGCTTGGAAGGCAGGCCAGATGCTGGCTACACCTTC. The chain carries TRBV5-1 and TRBJ1-2; unclear D gene. Germline V gene lookup returns CDR1 SGHRS and CDR2 YFSETQ. The CDR3 runs 15 residues. Trimming shortened V by 0 bases and J by 7 bases, and 16 bases separated the two germline ends.

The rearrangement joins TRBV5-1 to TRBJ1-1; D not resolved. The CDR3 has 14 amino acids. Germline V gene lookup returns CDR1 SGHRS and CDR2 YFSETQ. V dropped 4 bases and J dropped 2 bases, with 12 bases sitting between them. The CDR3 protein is CASSPLPGNTEAFF. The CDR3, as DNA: TGCGCCAGCAGCCCCCTCCCGGGAAACACTGAAGCTTTCTTT.

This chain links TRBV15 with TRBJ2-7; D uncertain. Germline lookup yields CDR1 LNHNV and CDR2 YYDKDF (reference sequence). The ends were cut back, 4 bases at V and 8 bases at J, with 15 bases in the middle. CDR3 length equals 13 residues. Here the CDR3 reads CATSTSDKVQQYF. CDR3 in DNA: TGTGCCACCAGCACCAGCGACAAAGTACAGCAGTACTTC.

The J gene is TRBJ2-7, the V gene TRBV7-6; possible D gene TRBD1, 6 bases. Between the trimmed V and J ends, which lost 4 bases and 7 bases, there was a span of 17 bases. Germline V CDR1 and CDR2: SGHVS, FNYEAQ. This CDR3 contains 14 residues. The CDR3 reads CASSSQTGSSEQYF. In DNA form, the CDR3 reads TGTGCCAGCAGCTCGCAGACAGGTTCGAGTGAGCAGTACTTC.

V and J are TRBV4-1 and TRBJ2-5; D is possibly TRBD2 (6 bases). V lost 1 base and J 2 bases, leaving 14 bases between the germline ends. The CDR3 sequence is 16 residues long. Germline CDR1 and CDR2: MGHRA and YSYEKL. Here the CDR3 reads CASSQVQRASQETQYF. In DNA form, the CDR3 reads TGCGCCAGCAGCCAAGTCCAGCGGGCGTCACAAGAGACCCAGTACTTC.

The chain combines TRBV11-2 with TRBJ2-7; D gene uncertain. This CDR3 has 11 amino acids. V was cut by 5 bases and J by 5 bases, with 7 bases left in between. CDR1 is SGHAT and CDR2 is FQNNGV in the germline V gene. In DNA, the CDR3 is TGTGCCAGCAGCGATTGGGACGAGCAGTACTTC. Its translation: CASSDWDEQYF.

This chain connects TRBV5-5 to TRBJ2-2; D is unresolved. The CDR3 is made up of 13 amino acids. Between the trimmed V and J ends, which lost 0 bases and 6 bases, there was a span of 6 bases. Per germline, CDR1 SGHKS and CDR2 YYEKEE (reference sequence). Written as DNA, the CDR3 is TGTGCCAGCAGCTTGGTCTACCCCGGGGAGCTGTTTTTT. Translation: CASSLVYPGELFF.

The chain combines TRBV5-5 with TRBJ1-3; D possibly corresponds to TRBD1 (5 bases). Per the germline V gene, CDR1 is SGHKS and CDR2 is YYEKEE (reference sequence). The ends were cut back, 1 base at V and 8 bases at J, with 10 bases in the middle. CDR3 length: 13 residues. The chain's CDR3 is CASSLFRGDTIYF. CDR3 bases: TGTGCCAGCAGCTTGTTTCGGGGCGACACCATATATTTT.

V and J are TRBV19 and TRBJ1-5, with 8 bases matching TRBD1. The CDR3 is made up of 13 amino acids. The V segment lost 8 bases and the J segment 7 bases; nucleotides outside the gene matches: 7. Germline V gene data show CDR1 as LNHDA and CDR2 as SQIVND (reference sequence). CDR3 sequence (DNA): TGTGCCAGTGAGGACAGGGCTGGCCAGCCCCAGCATTTT. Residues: CASEDRAGQPQHF.

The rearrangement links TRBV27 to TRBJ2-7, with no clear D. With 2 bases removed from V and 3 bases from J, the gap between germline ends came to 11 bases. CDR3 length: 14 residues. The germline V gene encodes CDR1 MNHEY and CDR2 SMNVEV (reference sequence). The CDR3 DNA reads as TGTGCCAGCAGTTTAAGGCCGGTAATCTACGAGCAGTACTTC. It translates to CASSLRPVIYEQYF.

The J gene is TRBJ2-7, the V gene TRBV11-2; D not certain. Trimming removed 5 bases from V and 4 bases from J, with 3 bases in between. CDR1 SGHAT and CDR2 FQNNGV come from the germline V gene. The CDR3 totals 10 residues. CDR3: CASSAYEQYF. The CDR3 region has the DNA TGTGCCAGCAGCGCATACGAGCAGTACTTC. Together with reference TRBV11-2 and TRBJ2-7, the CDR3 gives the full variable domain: EAGVAQSPRYKIIEKRQSVAFWCNPISGHATLYWYQQILGQGPKLLIQFQNNGVVDDSQLPKDRFSAERLKGVDSTLKIQPAKLEDSAVYLCASSAYEQYFGPGTRLTVT.